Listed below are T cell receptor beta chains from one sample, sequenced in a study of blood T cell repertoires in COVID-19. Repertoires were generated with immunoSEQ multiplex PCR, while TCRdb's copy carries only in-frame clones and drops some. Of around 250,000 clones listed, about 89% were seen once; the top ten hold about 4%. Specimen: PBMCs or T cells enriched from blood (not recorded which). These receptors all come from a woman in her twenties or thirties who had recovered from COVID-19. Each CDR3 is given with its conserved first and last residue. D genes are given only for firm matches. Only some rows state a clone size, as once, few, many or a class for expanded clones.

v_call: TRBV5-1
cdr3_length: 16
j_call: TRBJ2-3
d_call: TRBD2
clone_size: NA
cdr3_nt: TGCGCCAGCAGCTTGGGTGTAGCGGGAGAGGCAGATACGCAGTATTTT
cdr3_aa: CASSLGVAGEADTQYF

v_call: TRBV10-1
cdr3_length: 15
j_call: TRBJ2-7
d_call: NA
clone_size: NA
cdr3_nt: TGCGCCAGCAGCCCCCCCGGGAACCCCGTTGGAGAGCAGTACTTC
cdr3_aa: CASSPPGNPVGEQYF

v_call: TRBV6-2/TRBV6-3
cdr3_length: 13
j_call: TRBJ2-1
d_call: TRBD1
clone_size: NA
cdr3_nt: TGTGCCAGCAGTTACCGACAGGGATCCGAGCAGTTCTTC
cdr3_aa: CASSYRQGSEQFF

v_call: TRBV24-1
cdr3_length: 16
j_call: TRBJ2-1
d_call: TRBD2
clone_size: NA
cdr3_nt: TGTGCCACCAGTGATCCTAGCGGGAGAGGCTACAATGAGCAGTTCTTC
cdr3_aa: CATSDPSGRGYNEQFF

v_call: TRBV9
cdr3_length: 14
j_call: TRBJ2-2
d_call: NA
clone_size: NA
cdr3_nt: TGTGCCAGCAGCAACAGGTTCTACACCGGGGAGCTGTTTTTT
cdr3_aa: CASSNRFYTGELFF

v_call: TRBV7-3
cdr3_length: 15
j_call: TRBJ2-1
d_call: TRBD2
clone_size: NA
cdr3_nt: TGTGCCAGCAGCCTAAGTAGCGGGCTGTACAATGAGCAGTTCTTC
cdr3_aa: CASSLSSGLYNEQFF

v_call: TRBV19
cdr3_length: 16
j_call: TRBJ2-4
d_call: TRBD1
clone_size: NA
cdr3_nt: TGTGCCAGTAGTCTCTACAGGGGGTTAGACAAAAACATTCAGTACTTC
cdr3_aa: CASSLYRGLDKNIQYF

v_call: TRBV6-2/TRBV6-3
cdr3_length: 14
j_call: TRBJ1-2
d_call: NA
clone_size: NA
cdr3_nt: TGTGCCAGCAGTTACACTGGACAGTACTATGGCTACACCTTC
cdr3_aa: CASSYTGQYYGYTF

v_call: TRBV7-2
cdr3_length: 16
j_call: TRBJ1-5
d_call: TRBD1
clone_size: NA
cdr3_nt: TGTGCCAGCAGCGCGAGACAGGGAGGTAGGAATCAGCCCCAGCATTTT
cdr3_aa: CASSARQGGRNQPQHF

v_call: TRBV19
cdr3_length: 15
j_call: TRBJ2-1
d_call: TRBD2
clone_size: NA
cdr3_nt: TGTGCCAGTAGGACTAGCGGGCCTTCTTACAATGAGCAGTTCTTC
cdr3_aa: CASRTSGPSYNEQFF

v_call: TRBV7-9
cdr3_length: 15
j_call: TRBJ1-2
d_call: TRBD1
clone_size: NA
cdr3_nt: TGTGCCAGCAGCCCCTGGACAGGGGGCAGGGATGGCTACACCTTC
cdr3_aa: CASSPWTGGRDGYTF

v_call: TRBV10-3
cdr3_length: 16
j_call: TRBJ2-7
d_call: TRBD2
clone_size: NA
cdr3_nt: TGTGCCATCAGGACCGGGACTAGCGGGGACTCCTACGAGCAGTACTTC
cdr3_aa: CAIRTGTSGDSYEQYF

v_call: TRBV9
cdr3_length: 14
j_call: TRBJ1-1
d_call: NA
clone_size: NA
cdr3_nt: TGTGCCAGCAGCGTAGAGGGGGTTGACACTGAAGCTTTCTTT
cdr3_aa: CASSVEGVDTEAFF

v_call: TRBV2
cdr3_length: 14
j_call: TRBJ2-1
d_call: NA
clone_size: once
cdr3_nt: TGTGCCAGCAGTGGTGGGCGGGGCAACAATGAGCAGTTCTTC
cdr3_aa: CASSGGRGNNEQFF

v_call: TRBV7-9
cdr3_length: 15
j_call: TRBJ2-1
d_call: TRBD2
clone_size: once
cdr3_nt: TGTGCCAGCAGCTTAGCCCGGGAGGGTTACAATGAGCAGTTCTTC
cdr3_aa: CASSLAREGYNEQFF

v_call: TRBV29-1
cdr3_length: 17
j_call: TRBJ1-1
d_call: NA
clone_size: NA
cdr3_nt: TGCAGCGTCGACTATAATGTAAACAGTCCTCGGAACACTGAAGCTTTCTTT
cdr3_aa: CSVDYNVNSPRNTEAFF

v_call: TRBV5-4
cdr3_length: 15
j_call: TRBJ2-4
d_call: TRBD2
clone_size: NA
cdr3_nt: TGTGCCAGCAGCTTGGGACTAGCGGACCGAAACATTCAGTACTTC
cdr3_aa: CASSLGLADRNIQYF

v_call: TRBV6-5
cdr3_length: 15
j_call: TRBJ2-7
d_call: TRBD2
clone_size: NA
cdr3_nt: TGTGCCAGCAGTTACAGTAGCGGGGGGCCCTACGAGCAGTACTTC
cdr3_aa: CASSYSSGGPYEQYF

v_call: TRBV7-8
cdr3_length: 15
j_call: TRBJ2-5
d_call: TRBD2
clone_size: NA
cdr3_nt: TGTGCCAGCAGCTTAGCTCGCGGGGGTAAGGAGACCCAGTACTTC
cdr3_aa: CASSLARGGKETQYF

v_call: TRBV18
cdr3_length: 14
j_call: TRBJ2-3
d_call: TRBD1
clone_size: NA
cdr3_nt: TGTGCCAGCTCACCCAGACAGGGTACAGATACGCAGTATTTT
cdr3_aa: CASSPRQGTDTQYF

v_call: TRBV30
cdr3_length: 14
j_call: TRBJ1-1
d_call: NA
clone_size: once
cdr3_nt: TGTGCCTGGAGTGTATCGCTATATGGCACTGAAGCTTTCTTT
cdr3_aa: CAWSVSLYGTEAFF

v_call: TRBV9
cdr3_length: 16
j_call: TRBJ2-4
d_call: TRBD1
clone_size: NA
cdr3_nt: TGTGCCAGCAGCGTAGGGGGGGACAGGGTCTCGGCAATTCAGTACTTC
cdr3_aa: CASSVGGDRVSAIQYF

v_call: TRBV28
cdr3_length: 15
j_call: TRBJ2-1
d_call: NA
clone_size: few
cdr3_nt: TGTGCCAGCAGGGAACCAGGGTGGGGCTACAATGAGCAGTTCTTC
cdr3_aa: CASREPGWGYNEQFF

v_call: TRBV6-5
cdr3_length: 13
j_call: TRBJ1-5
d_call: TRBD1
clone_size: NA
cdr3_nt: TGTGCCAGCCAGACAGGGGGAGTTCAGCCCCAGCATTTT
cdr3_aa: CASQTGGVQPQHF

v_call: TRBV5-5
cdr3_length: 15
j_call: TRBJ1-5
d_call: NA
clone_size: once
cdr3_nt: TGTGCCAGCAGCTTGAGAGTGGGAGGAGATCAGCCCCAGCATTTT
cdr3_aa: CASSLRVGGDQPQHF

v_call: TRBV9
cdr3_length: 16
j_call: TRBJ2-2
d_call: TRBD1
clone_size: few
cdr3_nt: TGTGCCAGCAGCGTAAGTGGACAGGGGTACACCGGGGAGCTGTTTTTT
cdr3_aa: CASSVSGQGYTGELFF

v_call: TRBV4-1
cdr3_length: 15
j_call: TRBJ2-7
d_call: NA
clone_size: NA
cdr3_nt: TGCGCCAGCAGCCAAGATACCCGGCGGATGGGCGAGCAGTACTTC
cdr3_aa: CASSQDTRRMGEQYF

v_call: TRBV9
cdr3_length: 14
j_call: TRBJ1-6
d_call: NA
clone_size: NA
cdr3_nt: TGTGCCAGCAGCGTAGACGGCGGGAATTCACCCCTCCACTTT
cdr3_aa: CASSVDGGNSPLHF

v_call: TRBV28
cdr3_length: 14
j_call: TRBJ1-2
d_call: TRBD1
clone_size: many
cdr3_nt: TGTGCCAGCAGTTTAACCCAGGGGGCGGGTGGCTACACCTTC
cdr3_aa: CASSLTQGAGGYTF

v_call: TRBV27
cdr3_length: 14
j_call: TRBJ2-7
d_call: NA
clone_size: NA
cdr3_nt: TGTGCCAGCAGTTTGAGAGGGAATGTGGACGAGCAGTACTTC
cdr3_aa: CASSLRGNVDEQYF

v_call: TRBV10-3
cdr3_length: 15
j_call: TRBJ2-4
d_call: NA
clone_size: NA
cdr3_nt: TGTGCCATCAGTGACTCCAAACTAGCCAAAAACATTCAGTACTTC
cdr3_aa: CAISDSKLAKNIQYF

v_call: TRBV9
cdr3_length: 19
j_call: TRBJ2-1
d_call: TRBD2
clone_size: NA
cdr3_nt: TGTGCCAGCAGCGTAGGTTCGGTGTCGGGGGGTGTCGGCTTCAATGAGCAGTTCTTC
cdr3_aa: CASSVGSVSGGVGFNEQFF

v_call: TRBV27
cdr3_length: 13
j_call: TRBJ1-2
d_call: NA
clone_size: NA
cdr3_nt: TGTGCCAGCAGTCCCAACGGGGTTGGTGGCTACACCTTC
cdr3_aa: CASSPNGVGGYTF

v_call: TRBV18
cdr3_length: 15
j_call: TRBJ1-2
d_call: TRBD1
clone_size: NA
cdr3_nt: TGTGCCAGCTCACCCAGGGACAGGGGGCCTGGTGGCTACACCTTC
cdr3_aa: CASSPRDRGPGGYTF

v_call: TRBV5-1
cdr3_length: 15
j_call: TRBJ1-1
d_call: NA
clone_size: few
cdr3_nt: TGCGCCAGCGCCCTAGAGGGATCTGTGAACACTGAAGCTTTCTTT
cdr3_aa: CASALEGSVNTEAFF

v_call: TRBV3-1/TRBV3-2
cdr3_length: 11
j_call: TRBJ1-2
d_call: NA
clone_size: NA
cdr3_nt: TGTGCCAGCAGGAACAGGGTTGGCTACACCTTC
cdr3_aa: CASRNRVGYTF

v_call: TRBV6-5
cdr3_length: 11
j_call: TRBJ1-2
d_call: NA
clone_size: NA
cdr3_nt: TGTGCCAGCAGTTCTAATTATGGCTACACCTTC
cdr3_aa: CASSSNYGYTF

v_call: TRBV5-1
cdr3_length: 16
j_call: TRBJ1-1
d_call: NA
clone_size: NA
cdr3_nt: TGCGCCAGCAGCTTGGACGGAGGTAGGGTAGACACTGAAGCTTTCTTT
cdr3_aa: CASSLDGGRVDTEAFF

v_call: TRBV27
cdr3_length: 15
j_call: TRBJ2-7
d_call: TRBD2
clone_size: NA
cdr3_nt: TGTGCCAGCAGTACTTTCGCGGGAGGGGTGTACGAGCAGTACTTC
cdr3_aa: CASSTFAGGVYEQYF

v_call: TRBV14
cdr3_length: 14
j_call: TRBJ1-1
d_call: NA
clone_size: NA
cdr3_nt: TGTGCCAGCAGCCAAGCAACAGGGAACACTGAAGCTTTCTTT
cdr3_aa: CASSQATGNTEAFF

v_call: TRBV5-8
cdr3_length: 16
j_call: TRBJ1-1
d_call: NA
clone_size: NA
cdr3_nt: TGTGCCAGCAGCCGTGACTTGGGGAGTTGGAACACTGAAGCTTTCTTT
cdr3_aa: CASSRDLGSWNTEAFF

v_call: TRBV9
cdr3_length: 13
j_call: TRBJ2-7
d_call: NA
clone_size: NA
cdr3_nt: TGTGCCAGCAGCGTCACCCCGGCGGGCGAGCAGTACTTC
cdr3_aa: CASSVTPAGEQYF

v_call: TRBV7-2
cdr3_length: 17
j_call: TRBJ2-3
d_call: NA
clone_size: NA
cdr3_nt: TGTGCCAGCAACCCTCGGAGGACAGCAACTAGGACAGATACGCAGTATTTT
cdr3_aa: CASNPRRTATRTDTQYF

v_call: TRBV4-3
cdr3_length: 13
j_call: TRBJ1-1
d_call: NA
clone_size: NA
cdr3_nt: TGCGCCAGCAGCCCTTACATGAACACTGAAGCTTTCTTT
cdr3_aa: CASSPYMNTEAFF

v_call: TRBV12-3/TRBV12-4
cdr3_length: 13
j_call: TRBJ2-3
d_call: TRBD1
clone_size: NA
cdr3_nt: TGTGCCAGCAACACAGGGGGCACAGATACGCAGTATTTT
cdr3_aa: CASNTGGTDTQYF

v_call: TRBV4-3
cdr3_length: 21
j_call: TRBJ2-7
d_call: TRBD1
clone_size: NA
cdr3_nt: TGCGCCAGCAGCCAAGCAAGCAACCGGGACAGGGGTCAAGAGCGCTCCTACGAGCAGTACTTC
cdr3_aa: CASSQASNRDRGQERSYEQYF

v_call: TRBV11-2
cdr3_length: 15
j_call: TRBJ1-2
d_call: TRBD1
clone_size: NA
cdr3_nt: TGTGCCAGCAGGGATTGGACAGGACTTAACTATGGCTACACCTTC
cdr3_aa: CASRDWTGLNYGYTF

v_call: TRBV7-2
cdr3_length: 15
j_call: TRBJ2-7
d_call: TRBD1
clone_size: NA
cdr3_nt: TGTGCCAGCAGCTTAATGACAGGGGGGTTTAGTGAGCAGTACTTC
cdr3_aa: CASSLMTGGFSEQYF

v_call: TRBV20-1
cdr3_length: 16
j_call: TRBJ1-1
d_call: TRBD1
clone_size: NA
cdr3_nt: TGCAGTGCTAGTTTTCGTACAGGGGGCAGGATCACTGAAGCTTTCTTT
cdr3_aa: CSASFRTGGRITEAFF

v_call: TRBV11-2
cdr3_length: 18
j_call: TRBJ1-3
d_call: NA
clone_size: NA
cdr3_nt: TGTGCCAGCAGCTTTCCCCCCTCCGGGACAACCTCTGGAAACACCATATATTTT
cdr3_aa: CASSFPPSGTTSGNTIYF

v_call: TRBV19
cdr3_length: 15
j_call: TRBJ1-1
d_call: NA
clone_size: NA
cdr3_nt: TGTGCCAGTAGTATCTATAAAACAGGGAACACTGAAGCTTTCTTT
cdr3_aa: CASSIYKTGNTEAFF

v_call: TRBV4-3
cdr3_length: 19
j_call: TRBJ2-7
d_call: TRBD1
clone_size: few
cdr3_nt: TGCGCCAGCAGCCAAGATGGGGGCAGGGGGCGTCGGGAAGCCTACGAGCAGTACTTC
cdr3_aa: CASSQDGGRGRREAYEQYF

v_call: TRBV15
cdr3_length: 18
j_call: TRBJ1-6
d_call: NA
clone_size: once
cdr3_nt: TGTGCCACCAGCAGAGATACACAATACAGGGCGAGGAATTCACCCCTCCACTTT
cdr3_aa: CATSRDTQYRARNSPLHF

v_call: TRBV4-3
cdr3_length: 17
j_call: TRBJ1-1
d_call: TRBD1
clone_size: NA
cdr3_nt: TGCGCCAGCAGCCAAGCCCACCGGACAGGGGGAATCTCTGAAGCTTTCTTT
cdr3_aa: CASSQAHRTGGISEAFF

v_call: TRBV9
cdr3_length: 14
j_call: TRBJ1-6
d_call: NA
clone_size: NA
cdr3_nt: TGTGCCAGCAGCGTAGACCTCCGCGATTCACCCCTCCACTTT
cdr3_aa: CASSVDLRDSPLHF

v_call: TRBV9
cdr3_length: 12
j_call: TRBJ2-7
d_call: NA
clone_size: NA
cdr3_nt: TGTGCCAGCAGCGTGGGGGGATACGAGCAGTACTTC
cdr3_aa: CASSVGGYEQYF

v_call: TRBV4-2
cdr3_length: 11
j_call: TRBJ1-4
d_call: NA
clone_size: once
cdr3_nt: TGTGCCAGCAGGGGCAATGAAAAACTGTTTTTT
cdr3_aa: CASRGNEKLFF

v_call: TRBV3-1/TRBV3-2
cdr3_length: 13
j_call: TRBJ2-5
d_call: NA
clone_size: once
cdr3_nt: TGTGCCAGCAGCCAAGGTCCAAGGGGGACCCAGTACTTC
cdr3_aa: CASSQGPRGTQYF

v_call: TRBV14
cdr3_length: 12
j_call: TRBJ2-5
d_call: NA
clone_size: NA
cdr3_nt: TGTGCCAGCAGCCAAGAGAGGAAGACCCAGTACTTC
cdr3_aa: CASSQERKTQYF

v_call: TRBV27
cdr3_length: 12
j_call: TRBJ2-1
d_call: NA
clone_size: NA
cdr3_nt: TGTGCCAGCAGTTCCTTAGAGGCGGGGCAGTTCTTC
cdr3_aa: CASSSLEAGQFF